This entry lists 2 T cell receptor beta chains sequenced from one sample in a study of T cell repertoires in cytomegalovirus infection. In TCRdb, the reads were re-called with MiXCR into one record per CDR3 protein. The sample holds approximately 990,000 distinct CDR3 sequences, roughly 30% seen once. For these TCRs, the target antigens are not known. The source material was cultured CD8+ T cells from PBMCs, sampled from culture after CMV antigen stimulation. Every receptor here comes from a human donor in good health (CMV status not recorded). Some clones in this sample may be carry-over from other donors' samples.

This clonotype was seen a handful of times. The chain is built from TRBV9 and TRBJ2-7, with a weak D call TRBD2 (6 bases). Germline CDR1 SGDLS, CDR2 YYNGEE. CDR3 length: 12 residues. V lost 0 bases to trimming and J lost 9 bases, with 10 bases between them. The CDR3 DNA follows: TGTGCCAGCAGCGTAGAGGGAGGCGGGCAGTACTTC. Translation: CASSVEGGGQYF.

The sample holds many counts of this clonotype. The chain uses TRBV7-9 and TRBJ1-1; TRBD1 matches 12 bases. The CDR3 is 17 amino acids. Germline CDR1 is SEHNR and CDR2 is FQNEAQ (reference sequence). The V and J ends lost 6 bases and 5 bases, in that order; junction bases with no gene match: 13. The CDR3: CASSERRDRGPGTEAFF. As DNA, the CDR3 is TGTGCCAGCAGTGAAAGGAGGGACAGGGGGCCGGGGACTGAAGCTTTCTTT.